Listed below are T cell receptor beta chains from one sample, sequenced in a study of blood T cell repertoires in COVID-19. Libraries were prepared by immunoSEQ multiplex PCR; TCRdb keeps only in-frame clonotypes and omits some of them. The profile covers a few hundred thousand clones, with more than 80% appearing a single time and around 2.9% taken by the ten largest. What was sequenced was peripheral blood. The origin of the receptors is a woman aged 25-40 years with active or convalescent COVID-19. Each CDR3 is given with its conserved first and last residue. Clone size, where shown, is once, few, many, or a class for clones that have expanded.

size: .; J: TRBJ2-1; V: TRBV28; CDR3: CASSSDRHNEQFF
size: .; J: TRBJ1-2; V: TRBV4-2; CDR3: CASSRDSTGHGYTF
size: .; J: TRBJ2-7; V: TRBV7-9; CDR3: CASREGTAEQYF
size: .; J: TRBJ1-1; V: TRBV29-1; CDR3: CSVENRGTGEAFF
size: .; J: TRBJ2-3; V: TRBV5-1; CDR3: CASSDTSGGPDTQYF
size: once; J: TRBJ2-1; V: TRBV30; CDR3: CTWSTSWAGNEQFF
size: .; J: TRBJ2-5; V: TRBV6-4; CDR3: CASSDSIDRFWETQYF
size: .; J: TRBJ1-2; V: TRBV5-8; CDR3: CASSLGQISPYGYTF
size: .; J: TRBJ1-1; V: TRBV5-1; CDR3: CASSVDSSAEAFF
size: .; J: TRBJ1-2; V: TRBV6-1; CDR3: CASSEAGALFYGYTF
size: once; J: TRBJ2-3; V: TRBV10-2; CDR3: CASSDGGVIATQYF
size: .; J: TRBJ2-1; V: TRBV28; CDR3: CASSLEQLREQFF
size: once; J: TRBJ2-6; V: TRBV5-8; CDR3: CASSAQPGTGGSGANVLTF
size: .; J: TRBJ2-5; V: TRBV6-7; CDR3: CASGGGLETQYF
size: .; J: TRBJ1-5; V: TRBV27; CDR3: CASRPQGSGNQPQHF
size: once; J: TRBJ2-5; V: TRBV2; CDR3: CASSGGLAGGQETQYF
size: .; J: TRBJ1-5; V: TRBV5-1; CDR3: CASSPSTRQIVLYSNQPQHF
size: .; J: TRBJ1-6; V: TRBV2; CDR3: CASRAAPSSYNSPLHF
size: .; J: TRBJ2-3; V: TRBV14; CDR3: CASSSRQGIGTDTQYF
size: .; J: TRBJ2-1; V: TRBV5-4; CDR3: CASSSGTGVNEQFF